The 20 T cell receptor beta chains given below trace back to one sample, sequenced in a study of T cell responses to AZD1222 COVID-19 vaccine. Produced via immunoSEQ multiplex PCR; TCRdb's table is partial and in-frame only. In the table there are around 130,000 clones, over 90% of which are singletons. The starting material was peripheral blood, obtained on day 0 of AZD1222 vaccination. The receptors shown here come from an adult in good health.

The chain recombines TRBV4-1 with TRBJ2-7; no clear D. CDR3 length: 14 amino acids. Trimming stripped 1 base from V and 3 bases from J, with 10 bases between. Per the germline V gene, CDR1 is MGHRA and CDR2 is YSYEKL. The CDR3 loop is CASSQAKGGYEQYF. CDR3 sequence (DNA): TGCGCCAGCAGCCAAGCCAAGGGCGGCTACGAGCAGTACTTC.

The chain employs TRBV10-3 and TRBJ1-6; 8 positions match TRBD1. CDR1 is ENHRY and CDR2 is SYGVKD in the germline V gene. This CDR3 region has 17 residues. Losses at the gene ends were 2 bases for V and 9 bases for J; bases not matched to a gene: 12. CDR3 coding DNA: TGTGCCATCAGTGAGGTTAAGGCAAGACAGGGGAGTTCACCCCTCCACTTT. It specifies CAISEVKARQGSSPLHF.

The CDR3 bases are TGTGCCAGCAGTGCCCCCCTAGCGGGGGCACCTCATGAGCAGTTCTTC. It codes for CASSAPLAGAPHEQFF. The gene calls are TRBV6-1 and TRBJ2-1; 10 nucleotides match TRBD2. The J segment lost 8 bases and the V segment lost 4 bases, leaving 11 bases of the junction unmatched. The CDR3 extends over 16 amino acids. Germline CDR1 reads MNHNS; CDR2 reads SASEGT.

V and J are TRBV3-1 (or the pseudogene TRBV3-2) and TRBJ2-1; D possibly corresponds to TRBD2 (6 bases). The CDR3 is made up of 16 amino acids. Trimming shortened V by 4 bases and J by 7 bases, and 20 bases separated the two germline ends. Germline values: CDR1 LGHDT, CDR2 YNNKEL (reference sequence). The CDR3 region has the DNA TGTGCCAGCAGCCCCCCAGGCGCGGGATTAGCGAATGAGCAGTTCTTC. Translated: CASSPPGAGLANEQFF.

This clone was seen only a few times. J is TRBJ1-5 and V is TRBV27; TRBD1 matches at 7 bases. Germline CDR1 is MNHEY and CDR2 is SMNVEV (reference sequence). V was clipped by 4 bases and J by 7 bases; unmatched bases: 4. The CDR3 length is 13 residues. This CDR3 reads CASSSGTAQPQHF. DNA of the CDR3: TGTGCCAGCAGTTCGGGGACAGCCCAGCCCCAGCATTTT.

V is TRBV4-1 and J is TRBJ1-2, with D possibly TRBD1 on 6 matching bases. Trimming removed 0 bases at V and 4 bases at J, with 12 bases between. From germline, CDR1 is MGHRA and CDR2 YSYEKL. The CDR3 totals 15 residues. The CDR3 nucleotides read TGCGCCAGCAGCCAAGATCCCGGGGGCGGCTATGGCTACACCTTC. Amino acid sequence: CASSQDPGGGYGYTF.

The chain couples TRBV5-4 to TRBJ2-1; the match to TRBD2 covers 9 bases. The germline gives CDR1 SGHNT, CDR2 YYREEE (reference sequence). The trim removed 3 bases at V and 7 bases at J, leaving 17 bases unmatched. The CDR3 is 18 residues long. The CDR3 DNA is TGTGCCAGCAGCTCACTCGCCGAAAAAGCGGGAGGTTGGAATGAGCAGTTCTTC. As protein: CASSSLAEKAGGWNEQFF. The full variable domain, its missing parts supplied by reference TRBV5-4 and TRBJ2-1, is ETGVTQSPTHLIKTRGQQVTLRCSSQSGHNTVSWYQQALGQGPQFIFQYYREEENGRGNFPPRFSGLQFPNYSSELNVNALELDDSALYLCASSSLAEKAGGWNEQFFGPGTRLTVL.

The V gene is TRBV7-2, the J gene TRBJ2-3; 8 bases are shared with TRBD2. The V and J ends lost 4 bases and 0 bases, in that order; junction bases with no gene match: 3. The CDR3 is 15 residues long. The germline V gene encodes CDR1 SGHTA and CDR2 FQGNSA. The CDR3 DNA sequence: TGTGCCAGCAGCTCCCAGCGGGGGAGCACAGATACGCAGTATTTT. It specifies CASSSQRGSTDTQYF.

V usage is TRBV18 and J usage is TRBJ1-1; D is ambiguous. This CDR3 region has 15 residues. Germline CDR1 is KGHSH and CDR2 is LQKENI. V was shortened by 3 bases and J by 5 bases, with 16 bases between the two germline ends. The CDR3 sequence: CASSPTGLIMTEAFF. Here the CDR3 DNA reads TGTGCCAGCTCACCCACGGGCCTTATTATGACTGAAGCTTTCTTT.

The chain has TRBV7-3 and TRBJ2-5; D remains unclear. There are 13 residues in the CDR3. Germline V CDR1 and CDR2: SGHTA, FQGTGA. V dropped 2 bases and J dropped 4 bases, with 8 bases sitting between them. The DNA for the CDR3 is TGTGCCAGCAGCTTAGGGGTTGGAGAGACCCAGTACTTC. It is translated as CASSLGVGETQYF. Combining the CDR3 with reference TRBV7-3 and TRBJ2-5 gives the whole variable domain GAGVSQTPSNKVTEKGKYVELRCDPISGHTALYWYRQSLGQGPEFLIYFQGTGAADDSGLPNDRFFAVRPEGSVSTLKIQRTERGDSAVYLCASSLGVGETQYFGPGTRLLVL.

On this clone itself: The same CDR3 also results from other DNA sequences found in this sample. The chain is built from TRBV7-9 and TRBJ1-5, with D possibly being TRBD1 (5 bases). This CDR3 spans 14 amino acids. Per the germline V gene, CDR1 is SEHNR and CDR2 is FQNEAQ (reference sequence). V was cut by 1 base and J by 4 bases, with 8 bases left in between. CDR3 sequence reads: CASSLVGGNQPQHF. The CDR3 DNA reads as TGTGCCAGCAGCTTAGTTGGGGGGAATCAGCCCCAGCATTTT. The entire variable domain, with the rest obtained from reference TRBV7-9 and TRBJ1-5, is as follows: DTGVSQNPRHKITKRGQNVTFRCDPISEHNRLYWYRQTLGQGPEFLTYFQNEAQLEKSRLLSDRFSAERPKGSFSTLEIQRTEQGDSAMYLCASSLVGGNQPQHFGDGTRLSIL.

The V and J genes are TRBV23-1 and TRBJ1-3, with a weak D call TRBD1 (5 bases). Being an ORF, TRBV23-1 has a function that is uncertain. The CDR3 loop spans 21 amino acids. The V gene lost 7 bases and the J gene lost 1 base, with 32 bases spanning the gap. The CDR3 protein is CASTTTGWHSVPHYSGNTIYF. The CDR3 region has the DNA TGCGCCAGCACGACAACAGGATGGCACTCAGTACCCCATTATTCTGGAAACACCATATATTTT.

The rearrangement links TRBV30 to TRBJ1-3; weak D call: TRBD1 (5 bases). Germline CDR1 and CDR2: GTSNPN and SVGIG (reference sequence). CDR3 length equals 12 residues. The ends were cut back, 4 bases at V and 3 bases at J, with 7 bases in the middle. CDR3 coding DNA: TGTGCCTGGATCGACAGTGGAAACACCATATATTTT. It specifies CAWIDSGNTIYF.

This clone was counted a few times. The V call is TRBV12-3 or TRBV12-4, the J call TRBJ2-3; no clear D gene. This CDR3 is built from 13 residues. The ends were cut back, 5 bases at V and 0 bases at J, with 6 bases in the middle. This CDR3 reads CASSPPSTDTQYF. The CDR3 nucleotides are TGTGCCAGCAGTCCTCCCAGCACAGATACGCAGTATTTT.

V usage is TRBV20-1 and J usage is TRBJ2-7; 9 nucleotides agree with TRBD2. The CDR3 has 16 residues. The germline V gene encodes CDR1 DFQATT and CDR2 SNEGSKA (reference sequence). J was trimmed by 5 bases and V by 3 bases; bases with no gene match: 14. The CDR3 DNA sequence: TGCAGTGCTAGTAGAGGGAGCGGGGGGAGTAACCACGAGCAGTACTTC. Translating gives CSASRGSGGSNHEQYF.

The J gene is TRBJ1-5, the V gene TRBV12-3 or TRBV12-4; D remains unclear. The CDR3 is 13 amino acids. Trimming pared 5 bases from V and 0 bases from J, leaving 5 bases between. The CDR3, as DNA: TGTGCCAGCAGTCGGGGTAGCAATCAGCCCCAGCATTTT. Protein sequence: CASSRGSNQPQHF.

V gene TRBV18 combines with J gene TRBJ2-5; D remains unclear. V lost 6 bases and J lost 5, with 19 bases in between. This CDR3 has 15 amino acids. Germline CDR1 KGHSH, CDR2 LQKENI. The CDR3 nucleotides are TGTGCCAGCTCCATTCAGGCTCAGGACCGGGAGACCCAGTACTTC. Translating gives CASSIQAQDRETQYF.

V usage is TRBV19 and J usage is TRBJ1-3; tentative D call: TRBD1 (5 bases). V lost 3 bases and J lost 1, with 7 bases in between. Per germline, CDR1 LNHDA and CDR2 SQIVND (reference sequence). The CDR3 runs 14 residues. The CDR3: CASSIGGSGNTIYF. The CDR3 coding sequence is TGTGCCAGTAGTATTGGGGGATCTGGAAACACCATATATTTT.

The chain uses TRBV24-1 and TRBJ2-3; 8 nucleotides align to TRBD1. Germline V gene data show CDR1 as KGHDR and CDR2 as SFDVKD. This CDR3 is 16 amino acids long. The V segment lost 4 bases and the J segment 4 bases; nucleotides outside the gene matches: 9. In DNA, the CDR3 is TGTGCCACCAGTGACTACCGGGACAGGAGGGCAGATACGCAGTATTTT. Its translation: CATSDYRDRRADTQYF.

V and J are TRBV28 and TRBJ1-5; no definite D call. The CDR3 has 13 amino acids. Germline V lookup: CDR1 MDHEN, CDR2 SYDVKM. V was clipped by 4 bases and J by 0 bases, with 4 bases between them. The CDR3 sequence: CASSSPSNQPQHF. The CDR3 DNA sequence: TGTGCCAGCAGTTCACCTAGCAATCAGCCCCAGCATTTT.